This TCR beta chain was obtained from a study of identical twins. Everyone who gave samples was a healthy Caucasian. Each CDR3 protein gets one entry after TCRdb re-called the 5' RACE reads with MiXCR. The table shows some 1,700,000 distinct CDR3 sequences, with less than 40% occurring only once. Of note for this clonotype: Its antigen is not known.

General study findings and limits: Models, which agreed with sharing between unrelated individuals, nonetheless underestimated the out-of-frame TCR alpha sharing seen in monozygotic twins. Weaker excess sharing between twins was seen in beta out-of-frame sequences.

Trimming removed 3 bases from V and 2 bases from J, with 11 bases in between. This CDR3 spans 15 amino acids. This receptor was taken from a newborn girl in good health. This chain connects TRBV12-3 or TRBV12-4 to TRBJ1-5; D unclear. Input material: cord blood. As DNA, the CDR3 is TGTGCCAGCAGTTTGTCCGGCCGGCGCAATCAGCCCCAGCATTTT. Its translation is CASSLSGRRNQPQHF.